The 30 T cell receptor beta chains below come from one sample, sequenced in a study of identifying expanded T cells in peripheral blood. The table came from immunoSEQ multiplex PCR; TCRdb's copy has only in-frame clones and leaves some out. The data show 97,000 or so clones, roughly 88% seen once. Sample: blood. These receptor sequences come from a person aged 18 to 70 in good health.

CDR3 protein: CASSLFNQRSSYEQYF. The CDR3 nucleotides are TGTGCCAGCAGCTTATTCAACCAGCGGAGCTCCTACGAGCAGTACTTC. This sequence joins TRBV7-9 and TRBJ2-7; the D gene is possibly TRBD2 (5 bases). The germline CDR1 and CDR2 sequences are SEHNR and FQNEAQ (reference sequence). The CDR3 covers 16 residues. V was shortened by 2 bases and J by 0 bases, with 14 bases between the two germline ends.

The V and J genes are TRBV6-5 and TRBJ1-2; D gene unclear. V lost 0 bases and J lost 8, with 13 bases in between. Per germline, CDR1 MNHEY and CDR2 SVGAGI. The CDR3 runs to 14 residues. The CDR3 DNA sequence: TGTGCCAGCAGTTACTCATCCCGGGCTCGGGGCTACACCTTC. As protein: CASSYSSRARGYTF.

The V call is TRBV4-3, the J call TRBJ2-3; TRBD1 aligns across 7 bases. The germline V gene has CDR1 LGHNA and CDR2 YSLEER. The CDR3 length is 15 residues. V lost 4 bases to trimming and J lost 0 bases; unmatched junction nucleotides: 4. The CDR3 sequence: CASSRDRASTDTQYF. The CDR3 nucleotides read TGCGCCAGCAGCCGAGACAGGGCTAGCACAGATACGCAGTATTTT.

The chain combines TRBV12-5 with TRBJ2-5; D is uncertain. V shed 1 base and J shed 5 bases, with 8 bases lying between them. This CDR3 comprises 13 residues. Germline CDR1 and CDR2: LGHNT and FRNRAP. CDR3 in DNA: TGTGCTAGTGGTTTGGACAGTGGGGAGACCCAGTACTTC. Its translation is CASGLDSGETQYF.

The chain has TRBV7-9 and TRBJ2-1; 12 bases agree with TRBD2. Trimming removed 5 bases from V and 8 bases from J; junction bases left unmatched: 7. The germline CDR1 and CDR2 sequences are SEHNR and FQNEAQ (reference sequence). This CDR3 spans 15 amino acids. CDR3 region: CASSVTSGGFDEQFF. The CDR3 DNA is TGTGCCAGCAGCGTAACTAGCGGGGGGTTCGATGAGCAGTTCTTC. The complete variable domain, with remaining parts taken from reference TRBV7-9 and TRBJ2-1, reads DTGVSQNPRHKITKRGQNVTFRCDPISEHNRLYWYRQTLGQGPEFLTYFQNEAQLEKSRLLSDRFSAERPKGSFSTLEIQRTEQGDSAMYLCASSVTSGGFDEQFFGPGTRLTVL.

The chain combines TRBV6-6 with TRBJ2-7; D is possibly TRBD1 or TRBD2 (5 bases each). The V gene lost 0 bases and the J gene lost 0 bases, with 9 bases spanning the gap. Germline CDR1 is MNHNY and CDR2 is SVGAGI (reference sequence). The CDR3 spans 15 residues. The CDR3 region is CASSYSGAPSYEQYF. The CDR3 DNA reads TGTGCCAGCAGTTACTCCGGGGCCCCCTCCTACGAGCAGTACTTC.

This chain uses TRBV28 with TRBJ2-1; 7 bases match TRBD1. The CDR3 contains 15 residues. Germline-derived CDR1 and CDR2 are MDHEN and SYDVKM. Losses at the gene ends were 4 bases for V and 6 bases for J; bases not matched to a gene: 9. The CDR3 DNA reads TGTGCCAGCAGTTCCAAGGGGGCGCCCCGCAATGAGCAGTTCTTC. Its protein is CASSSKGAPRNEQFF.

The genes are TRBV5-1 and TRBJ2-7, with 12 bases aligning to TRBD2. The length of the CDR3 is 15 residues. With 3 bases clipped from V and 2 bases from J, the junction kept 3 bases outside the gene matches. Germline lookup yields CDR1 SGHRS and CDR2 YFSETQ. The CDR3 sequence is CASSSRLAGAYEQYF. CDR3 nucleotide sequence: TGCGCCAGCAGCTCCAGACTAGCGGGGGCCTACGAGCAGTACTTC. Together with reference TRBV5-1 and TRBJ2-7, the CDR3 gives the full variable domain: KAGVTQTPRYLIKTRGQQVTLSCSPISGHRSVSWYQQTPGQGLQFLFEYFSETQRNKGNFPGRFSGRQFSNSRSEMNVSTLELGDSALYLCASSSRLAGAYEQYFGPGTRLTVT.

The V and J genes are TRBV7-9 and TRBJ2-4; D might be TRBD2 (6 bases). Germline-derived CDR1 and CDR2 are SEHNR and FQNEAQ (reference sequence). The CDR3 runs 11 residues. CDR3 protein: CAWVRGNIQYF. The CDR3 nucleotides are TGTGCATGGGTCCGGGGGAACATTCAGTACTTC.

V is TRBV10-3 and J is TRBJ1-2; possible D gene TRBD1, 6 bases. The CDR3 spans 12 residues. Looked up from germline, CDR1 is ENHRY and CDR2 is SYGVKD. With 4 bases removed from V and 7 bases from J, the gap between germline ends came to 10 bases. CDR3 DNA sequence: TGTGCCATCAGTGGACAGGACGGTGGCTACACCTTC. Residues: CAISGQDGGYTF.

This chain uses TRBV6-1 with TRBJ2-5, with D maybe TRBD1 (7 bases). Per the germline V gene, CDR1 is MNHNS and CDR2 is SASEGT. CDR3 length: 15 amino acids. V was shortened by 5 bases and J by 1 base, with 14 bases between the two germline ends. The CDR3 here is CASSMNRGGQETQYF. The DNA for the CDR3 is TGTGCCAGCAGTATGAACAGGGGAGGCCAAGAGACCCAGTACTTC.

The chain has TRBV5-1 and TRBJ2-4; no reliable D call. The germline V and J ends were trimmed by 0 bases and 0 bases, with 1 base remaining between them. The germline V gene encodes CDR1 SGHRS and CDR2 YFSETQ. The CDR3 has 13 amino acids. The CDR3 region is CASSLEAKNIQYF. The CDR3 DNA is TGCGCCAGCAGCTTGGAAGCCAAAAACATTCAGTACTTC.

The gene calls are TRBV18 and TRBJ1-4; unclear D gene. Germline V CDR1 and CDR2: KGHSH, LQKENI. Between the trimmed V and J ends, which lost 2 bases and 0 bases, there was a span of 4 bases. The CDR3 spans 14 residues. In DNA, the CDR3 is TGTGCCAGCTCACCAGGGACAACTAATGAAAAACTGTTTTTT. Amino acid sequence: CASSPGTTNEKLFF.

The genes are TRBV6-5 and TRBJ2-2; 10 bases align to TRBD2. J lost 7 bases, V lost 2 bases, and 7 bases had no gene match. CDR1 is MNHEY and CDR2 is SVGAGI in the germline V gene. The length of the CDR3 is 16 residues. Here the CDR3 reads CASSYALAGVGGELFF. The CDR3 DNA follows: TGTGCCAGCAGTTACGCCCTAGCGGGAGTGGGCGGGGAGCTGTTTTTT.

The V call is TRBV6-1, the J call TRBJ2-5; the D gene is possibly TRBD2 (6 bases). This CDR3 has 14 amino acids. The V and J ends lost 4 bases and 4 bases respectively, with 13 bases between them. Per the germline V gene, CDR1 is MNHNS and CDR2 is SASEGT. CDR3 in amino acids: CASSGGGGAETQYF. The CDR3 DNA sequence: TGTGCCAGCAGTGGCGGCGGAGGGGCAGAGACCCAGTACTTC.

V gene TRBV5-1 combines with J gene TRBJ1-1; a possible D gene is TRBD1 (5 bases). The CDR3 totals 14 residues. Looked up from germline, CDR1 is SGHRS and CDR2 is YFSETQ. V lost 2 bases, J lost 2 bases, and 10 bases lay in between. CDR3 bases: TGCGCCAGCAGCTTCCAGGGCTTAAACACTGAAGCTTTCTTT. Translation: CASSFQGLNTEAFF. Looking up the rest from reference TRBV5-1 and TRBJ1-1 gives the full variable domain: KAGVTQTPRYLIKTRGQQVTLSCSPISGHRSVSWYQQTPGQGLQFLFEYFSETQRNKGNFPGRFSGRQFSNSRSEMNVSTLELGDSALYLCASSFQGLNTEAFFGQGTRLTVV.

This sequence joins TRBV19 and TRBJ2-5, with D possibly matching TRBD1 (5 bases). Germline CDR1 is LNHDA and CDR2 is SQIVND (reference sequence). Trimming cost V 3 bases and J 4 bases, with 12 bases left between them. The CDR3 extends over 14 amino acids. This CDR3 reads CASSIQGFRETQYF. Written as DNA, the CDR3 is TGTGCCAGTAGTATTCAGGGTTTCCGAGAGACCCAGTACTTC.

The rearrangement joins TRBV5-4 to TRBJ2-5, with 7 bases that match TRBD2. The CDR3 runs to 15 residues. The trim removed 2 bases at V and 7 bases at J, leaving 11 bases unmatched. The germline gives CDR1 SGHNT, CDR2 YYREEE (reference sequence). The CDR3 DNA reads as TGTGCCAGCAGCTTAGCAGCGGTGACGGGGGGGACCCAGTACTTC. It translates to CASSLAAVTGGTQYF.

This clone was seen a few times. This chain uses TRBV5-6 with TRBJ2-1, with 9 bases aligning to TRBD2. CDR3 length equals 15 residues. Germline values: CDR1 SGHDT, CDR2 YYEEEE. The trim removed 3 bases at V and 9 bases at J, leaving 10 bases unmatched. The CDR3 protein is CASSSLAGALGEQFF. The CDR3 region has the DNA TGTGCCAGCAGCTCCTTAGCGGGGGCTCTGGGTGAGCAGTTCTTC.

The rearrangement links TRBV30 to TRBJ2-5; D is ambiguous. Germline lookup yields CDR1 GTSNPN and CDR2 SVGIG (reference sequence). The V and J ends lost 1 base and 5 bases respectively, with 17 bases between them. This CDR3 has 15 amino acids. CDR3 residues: CAWSALGKDWETQYF. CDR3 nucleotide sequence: TGTGCCTGGAGTGCCCTAGGAAAGGATTGGGAGACCCAGTACTTC.

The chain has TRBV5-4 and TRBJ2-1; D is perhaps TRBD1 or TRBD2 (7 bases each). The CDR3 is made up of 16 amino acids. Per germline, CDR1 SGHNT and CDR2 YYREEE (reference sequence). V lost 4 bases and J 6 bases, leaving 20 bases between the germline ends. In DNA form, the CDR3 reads TGTGCCAGCAGCCCCGGGGACAGCGGGAAGGGCAATGAGCAGTTCTTC. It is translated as CASSPGDSGKGNEQFF.

Here the CDR3 DNA reads TGTGCCAGTACGGACCCCAACAGGGGCCCTTACGAGCAGTACTTC. This sequence encodes CASTDPNRGPYEQYF. This chain uses TRBV19 with TRBJ2-7; 7 nucleotides agree with TRBD1. The CDR3 covers 15 residues. Germline V lookup: CDR1 LNHDA, CDR2 SQIVND (reference sequence). J was trimmed by 4 bases and V by 7 bases; bases with no gene match: 13.

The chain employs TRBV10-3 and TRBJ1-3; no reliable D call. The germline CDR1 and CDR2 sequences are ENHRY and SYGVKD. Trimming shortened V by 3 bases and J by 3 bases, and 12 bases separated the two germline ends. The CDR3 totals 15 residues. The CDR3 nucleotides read TGTGCCATCAGTGACCTGGGGTCGAGTGGAAACACCATATATTTT. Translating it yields CAISDLGSSGNTIYF.

The CDR3 DNA is TGTGCCACCACAGGGACTAGCGGGAGGAATGAGCAGTTCTTC. This translates into CATTGTSGRNEQFF. The rearrangement links TRBV10-3 to TRBJ2-1; 15 bases are shared with TRBD2. Germline CDR1 ENHRY, CDR2 SYGVKD. The ends lost 10 bases at V and 7 bases at J; junction bases unmatched: 5. This CDR3 comprises 14 residues.

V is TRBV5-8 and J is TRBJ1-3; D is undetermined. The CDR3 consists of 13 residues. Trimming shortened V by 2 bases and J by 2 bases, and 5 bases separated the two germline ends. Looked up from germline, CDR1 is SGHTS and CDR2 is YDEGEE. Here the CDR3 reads CASSFLAGNTIYF. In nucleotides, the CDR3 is TGTGCCAGCAGCTTTCTCGCTGGAAACACCATATATTTT.

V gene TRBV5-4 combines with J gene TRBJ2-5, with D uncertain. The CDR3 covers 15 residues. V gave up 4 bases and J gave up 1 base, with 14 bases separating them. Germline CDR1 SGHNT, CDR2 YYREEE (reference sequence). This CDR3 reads CASSPRVGPQETQYF. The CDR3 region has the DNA TGTGCCAGCAGCCCTCGAGTCGGGCCCCAAGAGACCCAGTACTTC.

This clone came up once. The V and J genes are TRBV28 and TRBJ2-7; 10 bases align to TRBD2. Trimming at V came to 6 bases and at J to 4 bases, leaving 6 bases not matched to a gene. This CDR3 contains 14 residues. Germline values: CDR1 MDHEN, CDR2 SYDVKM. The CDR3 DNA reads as TGTGCCAGCAGCCTAGCGGGAGATGTGTACGAGCAGTACTTC. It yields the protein CASSLAGDVYEQYF.

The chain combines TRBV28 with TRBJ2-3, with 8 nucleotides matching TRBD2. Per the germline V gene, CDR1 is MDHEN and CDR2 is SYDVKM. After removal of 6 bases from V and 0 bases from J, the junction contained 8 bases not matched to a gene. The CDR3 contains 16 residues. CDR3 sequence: CASSHAGGTSTDTQYF. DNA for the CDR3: TGTGCCAGCAGCCATGCGGGGGGTACTAGCACAGATACGCAGTATTTT.

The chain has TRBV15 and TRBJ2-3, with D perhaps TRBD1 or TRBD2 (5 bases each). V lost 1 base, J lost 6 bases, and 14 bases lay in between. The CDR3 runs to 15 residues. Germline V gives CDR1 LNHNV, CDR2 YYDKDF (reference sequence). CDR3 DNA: TGTGCCACCAGCAGAGCTCGAGGGGTGCCCGATACGCAGTATTTT. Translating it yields CATSRARGVPDTQYF.

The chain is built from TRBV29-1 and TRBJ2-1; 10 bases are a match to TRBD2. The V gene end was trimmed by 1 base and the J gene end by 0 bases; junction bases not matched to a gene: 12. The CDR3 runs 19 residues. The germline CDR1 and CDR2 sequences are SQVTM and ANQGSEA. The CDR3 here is CSVEGVGPSGGSSYNEQFF. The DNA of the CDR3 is TGCAGCGTTGAAGGGGTAGGCCCTAGCGGGGGAAGCTCCTACAATGAGCAGTTCTTC.